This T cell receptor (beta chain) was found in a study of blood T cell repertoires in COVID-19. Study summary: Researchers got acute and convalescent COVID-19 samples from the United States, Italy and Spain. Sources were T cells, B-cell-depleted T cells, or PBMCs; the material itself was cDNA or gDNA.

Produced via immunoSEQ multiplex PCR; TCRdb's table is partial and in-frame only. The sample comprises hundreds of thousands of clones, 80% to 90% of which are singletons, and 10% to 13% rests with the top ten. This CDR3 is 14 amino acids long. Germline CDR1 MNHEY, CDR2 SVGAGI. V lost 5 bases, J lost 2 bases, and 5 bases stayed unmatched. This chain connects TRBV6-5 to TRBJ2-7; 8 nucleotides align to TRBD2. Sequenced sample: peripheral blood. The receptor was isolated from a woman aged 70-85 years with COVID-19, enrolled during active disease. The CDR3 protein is CASSPAGGTYEQYF. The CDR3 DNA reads TGTGCCAGCAGTCCGGCGGGGGGAACCTACGAGCAGTACTTC.